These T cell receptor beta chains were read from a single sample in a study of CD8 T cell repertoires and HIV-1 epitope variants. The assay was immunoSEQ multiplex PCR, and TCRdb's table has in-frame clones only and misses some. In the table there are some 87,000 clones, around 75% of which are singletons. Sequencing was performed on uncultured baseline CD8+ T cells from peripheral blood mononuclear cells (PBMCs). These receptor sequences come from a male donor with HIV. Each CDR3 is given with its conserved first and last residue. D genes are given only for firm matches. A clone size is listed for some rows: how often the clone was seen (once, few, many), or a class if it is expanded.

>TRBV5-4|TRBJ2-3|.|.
CASSRDSRTTDTQYF
TGTGCCAGCAGCCGGGACTCCCGAACCACAGATACGCAGTATTTT
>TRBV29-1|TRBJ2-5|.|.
CSVATGRRETQYF
TGCAGCGTTGCGACAGGCCGGAGGGAGACCCAGTACTTC
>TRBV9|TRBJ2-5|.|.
CASSEQGGLVETQYF
TGTGCCAGCAGCGAGCAGGGGGGGCTTGTAGAGACCCAGTACTTC
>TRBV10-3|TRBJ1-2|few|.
CAISESEGGYTF
TGTGCCATCAGTGAGTCCGAGGGCGGCTACACCTTC
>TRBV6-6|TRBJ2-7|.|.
CASSYAAEQYF
TGTGCCAGCAGTTACGCGGCCGAGCAGTACTTC
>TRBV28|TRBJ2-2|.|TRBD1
CASRETGYSGELFF
TGTGCCAGCAGAGAGACAGGGTATTCCGGGGAGCTGTTTTTT
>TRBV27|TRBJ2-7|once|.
CASIPVGDLLFGEQYF
TGTGCCAGCATCCCCGTTGGTGATTTATTATTTGGCGAGCAGTACTTC
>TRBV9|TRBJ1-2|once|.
CASSVFDRGGVGDGYTF
TGTGCCAGCAGCGTATTTGATAGGGGAGGCGTCGGGGATGGCTACACCTTC
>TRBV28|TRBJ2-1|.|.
CASSFGPEQFF
TGTGCCAGCAGTTTTGGACCCGAGCAGTTCTTC
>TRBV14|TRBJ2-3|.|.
CASSQAVTSTDTQYF
TGTGCCAGCAGCCAAGCAGTGACTAGCACAGATACGCAGTATTTT
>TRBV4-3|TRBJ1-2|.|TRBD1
CASSQYRQGNWNGYTF
TGCGCCAGCAGCCAATATCGACAGGGGAATTGGAATGGCTACACCTTC
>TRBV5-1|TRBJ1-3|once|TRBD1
CASSLGSGEKKQGEGYTIYF
TGCGCCAGCAGCTTGGGTTCCGGGGAAAAAAAACAGGGGGAGGGGTACACCATATATTTT
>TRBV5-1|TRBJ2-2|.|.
CASSWGADTGELFF
TGCGCCAGCAGCTGGGGGGCGGACACCGGGGAGCTGTTTTTT
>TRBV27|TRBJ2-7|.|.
CASRGNSYEQYF
TGTGCCAGCCGGGGGAACTCCTACGAGCAGTACTTC
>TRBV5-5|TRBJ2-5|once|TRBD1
CASSVLSLFGQGILETQYF
TGTGCCAGCAGCGTCTTATCTCTCTTCGGACAGGGAATTCTGGAGACCCAGTACTTC
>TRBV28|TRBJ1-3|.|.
CASSAPGPGSSGNTIYF
TGTGCCAGCAGTGCACCGGGACCAGGGAGCTCTGGAAACACCATATATTTT
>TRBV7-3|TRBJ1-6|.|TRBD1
CASSLEGARYNSPLHF
TGTGCCAGCAGCTTAGAGGGGGCGCGGTATAATTCACCCCTCCACTTT
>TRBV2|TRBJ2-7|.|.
CARGTDPYEQYF
TGTGCCAGGGGGACGGATCCCTACGAGCAGTACTTC
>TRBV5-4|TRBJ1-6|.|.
CASSLAFRGFAYNSPLHF
TGTGCCAGCAGCTTGGCCTTCAGGGGCTTCGCCTATAATTCACCCCTCCACTTT
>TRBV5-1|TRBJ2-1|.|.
CASRGRDYNEQFF
TGCGCCAGCCGAGGGAGAGATTACAATGAGCAGTTCTTC
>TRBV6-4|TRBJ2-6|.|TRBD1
CASSKKGTGASGANVLTF
TGTGCCAGCAGCAAAAAAGGGACAGGGGCTTCTGGGGCCAACGTCCTGACTTTC
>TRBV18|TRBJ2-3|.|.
CASSPLGTDTQYF
TGTGCCAGCTCACCCCTAGGCACAGATACGCAGTATTTT
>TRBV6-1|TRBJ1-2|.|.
CASSLDSYGYTF
TGTGCCAGCAGTTTGGACAGTTACGGCTACACCTTC
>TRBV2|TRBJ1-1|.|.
CASTQRSMNTEAFF
TGTGCCAGCACCCAGCGCAGTATGAACACTGAAGCTTTCTTT
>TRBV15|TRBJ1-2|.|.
CATSRDRGSNGYTF
TGTGCCACCAGCAGAGATCGAGGGTCGAATGGCTACACCTTC
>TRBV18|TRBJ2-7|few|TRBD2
CASSPGTSGYEQYF
TGTGCCAGCTCACCCGGGACTAGCGGTTACGAGCAGTACTTC
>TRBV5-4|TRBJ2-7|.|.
CASSLRGDYYEQYF
TGTGCCAGCAGCTTGAGAGGAGACTACTACGAGCAGTACTTC
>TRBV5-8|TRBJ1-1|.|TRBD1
CASSRTGGYTEAFF
TGTGCCAGCAGCCGGACAGGGGGTTACACTGAAGCTTTCTTT
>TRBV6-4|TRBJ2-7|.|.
CAINYEQYF
TGTGCCATCAATTACGAGCAGTACTTC
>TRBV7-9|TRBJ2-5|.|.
CASKRGYQETQYF
TGTGCCAGCAAAAGGGGATATCAAGAGACCCAGTACTTC
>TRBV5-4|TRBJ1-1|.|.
CASSLGWKAFF
TGTGCCAGCAGCTTGGGCTGGAAAGCTTTCTTT
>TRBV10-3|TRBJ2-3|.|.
CAISDSKRQGTDTQYF
TGTGCCATCAGTGATTCAAAACGACAGGGCACAGATACGCAGTATTTT
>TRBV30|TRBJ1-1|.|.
CAWSVFPETEAFF
TGTGCCTGGAGTGTATTTCCAGAGACTGAAGCTTTCTTT
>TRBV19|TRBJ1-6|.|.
CASSIRQNSPLHF
TGTGCCAGTAGTATACGACAGAATTCACCCCTCCACTTT
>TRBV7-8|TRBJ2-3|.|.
CASSLEGGQGTDTQYF
TGTGCCAGCAGCTTAGAGGGGGGGCAGGGCACAGATACGCAGTATTTT
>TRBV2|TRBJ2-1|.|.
CASSEGPSSSYNEQFF
TGTGCCAGCAGTGAAGGGCCGTCTTCGTCCTACAATGAGCAGTTCTTC
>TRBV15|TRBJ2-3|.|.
CATSREDRFTDTQYF
TGTGCCACCAGCAGAGAAGACAGATTCACAGATACGCAGTATTTT
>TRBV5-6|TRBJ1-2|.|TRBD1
CASSQGGIYGYTF
TGTGCCAGCAGTCAGGGGGGGATTTATGGCTACACCTTC
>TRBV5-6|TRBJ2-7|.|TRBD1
CASSAPGQGNYEQYF
TGTGCCAGCAGCGCCCCGGGACAGGGGAATTACGAGCAGTACTTC
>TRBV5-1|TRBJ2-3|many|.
CASSLGPGVGEDTQYF
TGCGCCAGCAGCTTGGGGCCGGGAGTGGGAGAAGATACGCAGTATTTT
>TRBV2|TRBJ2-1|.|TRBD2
CASSDTGLANNEQFF
TGTGCCAGCAGTGATACGGGACTAGCAAACAATGAGCAGTTCTTC
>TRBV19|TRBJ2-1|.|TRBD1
CASSLSGGAAGEQFF
TGTGCCAGTAGCCTCTCAGGGGGCGCAGCTGGTGAGCAGTTCTTC
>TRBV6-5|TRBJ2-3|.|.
CASSYLGGQDTQYF
TGTGCCAGCAGTTACTTGGGGGGGCAAGATACGCAGTATTTT
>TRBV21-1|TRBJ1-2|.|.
CASSKVGRGNDGYTF
.
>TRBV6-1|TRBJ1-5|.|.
CASAGTSYNQPQHF
TGTGCCAGCGCCGGGACCTCTTATAATCAGCCCCAGCATTTT
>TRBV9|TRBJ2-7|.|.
CASSVATQSYEQYF
TGTGCCAGCAGCGTAGCTACACAGAGCTACGAGCAGTACTTC
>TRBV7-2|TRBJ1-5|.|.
CASSFPNGNQPQHF
TGTGCCAGCAGCTTCCCTAACGGCAATCAGCCCCAGCATTTT
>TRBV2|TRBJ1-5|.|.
CASERGTNQPQHF
TGTGCCAGCGAACGGGGCACTAATCAGCCCCAGCATTTT
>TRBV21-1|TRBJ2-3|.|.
CASSKTRTAGGSYREDTQYF
TGTGCCAGCAGCAAAACGAGGACTGCGGGGGGAAGTTATAGGGAAGATACGCAGTATTTT
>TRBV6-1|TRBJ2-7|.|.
CASSRDRRQYF
TGTGCCAGCAGCAGGGACCGCCGGCAGTACTTC
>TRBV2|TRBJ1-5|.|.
CASSARESAPPYSNQPQHF
TGTGCCAGCAGTGCACGGGAATCGGCTCCTCCTTATAGCAATCAGCCCCAGCATTTT
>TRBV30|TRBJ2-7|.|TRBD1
CAWTWDRESYEQYF
TGTGCCTGGACATGGGACAGGGAGTCCTACGAGCAGTACTTC
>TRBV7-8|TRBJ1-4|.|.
CASSQGSANEKLFF
TGTGCCAGCAGCCAGGGGTCCGCTAATGAAAAACTGTTTTTT